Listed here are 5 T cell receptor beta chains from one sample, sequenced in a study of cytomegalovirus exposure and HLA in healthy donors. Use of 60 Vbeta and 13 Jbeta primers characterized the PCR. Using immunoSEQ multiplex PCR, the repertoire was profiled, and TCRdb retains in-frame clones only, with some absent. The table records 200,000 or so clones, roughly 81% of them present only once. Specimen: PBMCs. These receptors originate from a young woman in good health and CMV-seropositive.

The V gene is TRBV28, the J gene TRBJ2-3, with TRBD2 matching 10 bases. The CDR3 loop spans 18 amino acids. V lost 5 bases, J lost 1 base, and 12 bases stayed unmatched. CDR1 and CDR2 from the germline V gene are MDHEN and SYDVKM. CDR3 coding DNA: TGTGCCAGCAGTCTCGGGGCTAGCGGGGGTCTTCGCACAGATACGCAGTATTTT. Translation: CASSLGASGGLRTDTQYF.

CDR3 protein: CASSVQLPLHF. For the CDR3, the DNA is TGTGCCAGCAGTGTACAGTTACCCCTCCACTTT. V gene TRBV6-1 combines with J gene TRBJ1-6; no firm D call. The CDR3 runs to 11 residues. Trimming removed 4 bases at V and 12 bases at J, with 7 bases between. The germline V gene has CDR1 MNHNS and CDR2 SASEGT.

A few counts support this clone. The CDR3 sequence is CASRTGGQPQHF. CDR3 sequence (DNA): TGTGCCAGCAGGACAGGGGGGCAGCCCCAGCATTTT. The chain links TRBV6-5 to TRBJ1-5; TRBD1 matches 9 bases. The CDR3 length is 12 residues. The junction had 1 base not matched to a gene; V was cut back by 6 bases and J by 7 bases. Germline V gene data show CDR1 as MNHEY and CDR2 as SVGAGI.

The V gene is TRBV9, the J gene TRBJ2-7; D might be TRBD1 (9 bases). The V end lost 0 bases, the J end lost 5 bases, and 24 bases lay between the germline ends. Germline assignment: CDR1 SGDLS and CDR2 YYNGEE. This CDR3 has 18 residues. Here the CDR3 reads CASSVAGQGGSGNNEQYF. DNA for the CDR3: TGTGCCAGCAGCGTAGCGGGACAGGGTGGTAGCGGGAACAACGAGCAGTACTTC.

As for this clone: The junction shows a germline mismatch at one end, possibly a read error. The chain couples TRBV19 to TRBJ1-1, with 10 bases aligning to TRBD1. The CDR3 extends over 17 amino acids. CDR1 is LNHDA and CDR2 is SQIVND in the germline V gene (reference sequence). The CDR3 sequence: CAGRISGTGDRVTEAFF. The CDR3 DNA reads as TGTGCCGGTAGGATATCCGGGACAGGGGACCGAGTCACTGAAGCTTTCTTT.